This TCR beta chain was captured in a study of CD8 T cells in ankylosing spondylitis. MiXCR, run by TCRdb on the 5' RACE reads, gives a single entry per CDR3 protein. The repertoire includes about 130,000 distinct CDR3 sequences, approximately 13% of them detected once, and 2.5% to 3% sits in the top ten. This CDR3 comprises 11 residues. Looked up from germline, CDR1 is DFQATT and CDR2 is SNEGSKA (reference sequence). V dropped 6 bases and J dropped 7 bases, with 10 bases sitting between them. This clonotype was observed many times. V gene TRBV20-1 combines with J gene TRBJ2-1; weak D call: TRBD2 (5 bases). What was sequenced was blood, either unsorted or a sorted T cell fraction (not recorded which). This clonotype originated in a female donor with ankylosing spondylitis or in good health (not recorded which). CDR3 loop: CSAPRRNEQFF. Here the CDR3 DNA reads TGCAGTGCCCCTCGGAGGAATGAGCAGTTCTTC.